One and the same sample provided the 29 T cell receptor beta chains below, sequenced in a study of T cell responses to AZD1222 COVID-19 vaccine. Some clones are missing from TCRdb's copy, which holds only in-frame ones; the method was immunoSEQ multiplex PCR. The sample yields about 57,000 clones, 86% seen once. The sample was peripheral blood, taken on day 0 of AZD1222 vaccination. These receptors were taken from an adult in good health.

This clone has a single count. The CDR3 protein is CASSRDRGHEQFF. The CDR3 coding sequence is TGTGCCAGCTCCCGGGACAGGGGGCATGAGCAGTTCTTC. The chain couples TRBV28 to TRBJ2-1; 12 bases agree with TRBD1. CDR1 is MDHEN, CDR2 SYDVKM, per germline. The CDR3 is 13 amino acids. Trimming removed 8 bases from V and 8 bases from J; junction bases left unmatched: 4.

This rearrangement joins TRBV21-1 to TRBJ1-1; TRBD1, the D gene given by the table, was not confirmed from the DNA. TRBV21-1 is designated a pseudogene. The CDR3 covers 22 residues. This CDR3 is CASSTRHHDRGRGLRFDTEAFF. The CDR3 bases are TGTGCCAGCAGCACGCGACACCACGACAGGGGGCGAGGCCTTCGGTTCGACACTGAAGCTTTCTTT.

This clone was observed a single time. The chain uses TRBV6-4 and TRBJ2-2, with unresolved D. V lost 7 bases and J lost 7, with 10 bases in between. Germline V lookup: CDR1 MRHNA, CDR2 SNTAGT. The CDR3 runs 12 residues. The CDR3 DNA follows: TGTGCCAGCATGTCGGGCCGCGGGGAGCTGTTTTTT. Its protein is CASMSGRGELFF.

The chain combines TRBV7-9 with TRBJ2-1, with unresolved D. Germline V gene sequence: CDR1 SEHNR, CDR2 FQNEAQ (reference sequence). V was clipped by 5 bases and J by 5 bases, with 16 bases between them. This CDR3 region has 15 residues. CDR3 loop: CASSLGSSANNEQFF. The DNA for the CDR3 is TGTGCCAGCAGCCTAGGGTCGAGCGCTAACAATGAGCAGTTCTTC.

The CDR3 region is CASSTIDTQYF. CDR3 DNA sequence: TGTGCCAGCAGCACCATTGATACGCAGTATTTT. The chain recombines TRBV7-9 with TRBJ2-3; D uncertain. V was shortened by 5 bases and J by 6 bases, with 6 bases between the two germline ends. Germline lookup yields CDR1 SEHNR and CDR2 FQNEAQ (reference sequence). The CDR3 runs 11 residues.

The chain is built from TRBV9 and TRBJ2-5, with D tentatively TRBD2 (5 bases). The CDR3 contains 14 residues. Trimming shortened V by 4 bases and J by 5 bases, and 15 bases separated the two germline ends. The germline V gene has CDR1 SGDLS and CDR2 YYNGEE. The CDR3 loop is CASSNPSEAETQYF. The CDR3, as DNA: TGTGCCAGCAGCAACCCGTCGGAGGCGGAGACCCAGTACTTC. Supplemented by reference TRBV9 and TRBJ2-5, the full variable domain reads DSGVTQTPKHLITATGQRVTLRCSPRSGDLSVYWYQQSLDQGLQFLIQYYNGEERAKGNILERFSAQQFPDLHSELNLSSLELGDSALYFCASSNPSEAETQYFGPGTRLLVL.

The V call is TRBV5-1, the J call TRBJ2-1; the D is unclear. The V gene lost 4 bases and the J gene lost 0 bases, with 14 bases spanning the gap. Germline V lookup: CDR1 SGHRS, CDR2 YFSETQ. CDR3 length: 16 amino acids. The CDR3 region is CASSTSTKSSYNEQFF. The CDR3 bases are TGCGCCAGCAGCACGAGTACGAAGAGCTCCTACAATGAGCAGTTCTTC.

V is TRBV29-1 and J is TRBJ1-1, with 7 bases that match TRBD1. Germline loops: CDR1 SQVTM, CDR2 ANQGSEA. CDR3 length: 11 amino acids. Trimming took 7 bases from V and 8 from J; bases not matched to a gene: 7. CDR3 region: CSGLRDREAFF. The CDR3 bases are TGCAGCGGTCTTAGGGACAGAGAAGCTTTCTTT.

This clone showed up just a few times. The chain carries TRBV10-3 and TRBJ2-7; unclear D gene. This CDR3 has 11 amino acids. The V end was cut by 0 bases, the J end by 6 bases, with 3 bases between. The V gene's germline CDR1 is ENHRY and CDR2 SYGVKD. The CDR3 bases are TGTGCCATCAGTGAGTCTAGCGAGCAGTACTTC. Translated: CAISESSEQYF.

CDR3 DNA: TGCGCCAGCAGCCACAAAGGGGATGGGGATGAAAAACTGTTTTTT. This codes for CASSHKGDGDEKLFF. The chain is built from TRBV4-1 and TRBJ1-4; D possibly corresponds to TRBD1 (5 bases). The CDR3 runs to 15 residues. Trimming took off 3 bases at V and 6 bases at J, with 14 bases between the two ends. CDR1 is MGHRA and CDR2 is YSYEKL in the germline V gene.

The chain uses TRBV28 and TRBJ1-1; 7 bases are a match to TRBD1. Germline V gene data show CDR1 as MDHEN and CDR2 as SYDVKM. The CDR3 totals 15 residues. V was clipped by 5 bases and J by 1 base; unmatched bases: 7. In DNA, the CDR3 is TGTGCCAGCAGTCAAAACGACAGGGCGAACACTGAAGCTTTCTTT. Translation: CASSQNDRANTEAFF.

The genes are TRBV27 and TRBJ1-6, with D possibly being TRBD1 (6 bases). The germline V gene has CDR1 MNHEY and CDR2 SMNVEV (reference sequence). Trimming cost V 3 bases and J 14 bases, with 20 bases left between them. The CDR3 spans 15 residues. The CDR3 DNA is TGTGCCAGCAGTTTTTCTTCACAGGGATGGCGAACCCTCCACTTT. Its translation: CASSFSSQGWRTLHF.

This chain uses TRBV12-3 or TRBV12-4 with TRBJ1-5; D unclear. V was cut by 2 bases and J by 5 bases, with 7 bases left in between. The CDR3 is 13 amino acids. Here the CDR3 DNA reads TGTGCCAGCAGTTTATGGGTTGATCAGCCCCAGCATTTT. It encodes CASSLWVDQPQHF.

This clone has more than one count but fewer than ten. The J gene is TRBJ2-1, the V gene TRBV28, with TRBD2 matching 7 bases. CDR1 and CDR2 from the germline V gene are MDHEN and SYDVKM. V trimming: 5 bases; J trimming: 0 bases; junction bases outside the gene matches: 7. The length of the CDR3 is 16 residues. CDR3 sequence reads: CASSPRDYASYNEQFF. The CDR3 DNA follows: TGTGCCAGCAGTCCTCGGGACTACGCCTCCTACAATGAGCAGTTCTTC. The full variable domain, with the rest looked up from reference TRBV28 and TRBJ2-1, is DVKVTQSSRYLVKRTGEKVFLECVQDMDHENMFWYRQDPGLGLRLIYFSYDVKMKEKGDIPEGYSVSREKKERFSLILESASTNQTSMYLCASSPRDYASYNEQFFGPGTRLTVL.

This chain links TRBV5-8 with TRBJ2-3; 8 bases map to TRBD1. CDR3 size: 16 residues. V lost 4 bases to trimming and J lost 2 bases; unmatched junction nucleotides: 9. Germline V gene data show CDR1 as SGHTS and CDR2 as YDEGEE. The CDR3 is CASSRSDREYTDTQYF. CDR3 in DNA: TGTGCCAGCAGCAGGTCGGACAGGGAGTACACAGATACGCAGTATTTT.

This sequence joins TRBV9 and TRBJ2-1; 9 nucleotides line up with TRBD2. Germline V gives CDR1 SGDLS, CDR2 YYNGEE. The CDR3 spans 16 residues. V dropped 1 base and J dropped 1; count of bases not matched to a gene: 3. CDR3 DNA sequence: TGTGCCAGCAGCGTACGCGCGGGAGGGTCCTACAATGAGCAGTTCTTC. Its protein is CASSVRAGGSYNEQFF.

The V call is TRBV7-8, the J call TRBJ2-5, with 7 bases matching TRBD2. This CDR3 has 15 amino acids. V trimming: 5 bases; J trimming: 7 bases; junction bases outside the gene matches: 13. From germline, CDR1 is SGHVS and CDR2 FQNEAQ. In nucleotides, the CDR3 is TGTGCCAGCAGCAACCTAGCGGACTGGAAGGGGACCCAGTACTTC. It is translated as CASSNLADWKGTQYF.

V gene TRBV18 combines with J gene TRBJ1-1; D not certain. Germline assignment: CDR1 KGHSH and CDR2 LQKENI. V was trimmed by 2 bases and J by 2 bases, leaving 9 bases between them. The CDR3 is 14 residues long. The CDR3 here is CASSPEGSNTEAFF. The CDR3, as DNA: TGTGCCAGCTCACCAGAGGGATCAAACACTGAAGCTTTCTTT.

V and J are TRBV6-5 and TRBJ2-7; perhaps TRBD1 as D (5 bases). V shed 5 bases and J shed 2 bases, with 13 bases lying between them. The CDR3 contains 14 residues. Germline V lookup: CDR1 MNHEY, CDR2 SVGAGI. CDR3 residues: CASSSQGPTYEQYF. In DNA form, the CDR3 reads TGTGCCAGCAGTAGCCAGGGTCCCACCTACGAGCAGTACTTC.

The genes are TRBV4-3 and TRBJ2-1, with D possibly matching TRBD1 (5 bases). V gave up 2 bases and J gave up 6 bases, with 14 bases separating them. Germline V gene data show CDR1 as LGHNA and CDR2 as YSLEER. This CDR3 is 15 amino acids long. CDR3 protein: CASSQSSQGGNEQFF. The CDR3 region has the DNA TGCGCCAGCAGCCAAAGCTCTCAGGGTGGCAATGAGCAGTTCTTC.

The chain couples TRBV4-1 to TRBJ2-1, with a possible D match to TRBD2 (5 bases). CDR1 and CDR2 (germline): MGHRA, YSYEKL. This CDR3 is built from 17 residues. V lost 2 bases and J 0 bases, leaving 14 bases between the germline ends. The CDR3 DNA follows: TGCGCCAGCAGCCAATTCCCGGCTGGGAGCTCCTACAATGAGCAGTTCTTC. This gives the protein CASSQFPAGSSYNEQFF.

V is TRBV10-3 and J is TRBJ2-7; D unresolved. CDR3 length equals 12 residues. The V gene lost 8 bases and the J gene lost 0 bases, with 8 bases spanning the gap. CDR1 and CDR2 from the germline V gene are ENHRY and SYGVKD. CDR3 DNA sequence: TGTGCCATCGCGACCCCCTCCTACGAGCAGTACTTC. Amino acids: CAIATPSYEQYF.

This clone has more than one count but fewer than ten. The rearrangement links TRBV28 to TRBJ2-1; 11 positions match TRBD2. Germline loops: CDR1 MDHEN, CDR2 SYDVKM. V shed 3 bases, J shed 1 base, and the junction held 14 bases outside the gene matches. The CDR3 consists of 20 residues. DNA of the CDR3: TGTGCCAGCAGTTTTGGTCCTACTAGCGGGAGTTGGGAGTCCTACAATGAGCAGTTCTTC. Its translation: CASSFGPTSGSWESYNEQFF.

This rearrangement joins TRBV5-8 to TRBJ2-1; no clear D gene. The CDR3 extends over 14 amino acids. Trimming removed 2 bases from V and 3 bases from J, with 9 bases in between. Germline V gene data show CDR1 as SGHTS and CDR2 as YDEGEE. The CDR3 sequence: CASSFGTDYNEQFF. CDR3 in DNA: TGTGCCAGCAGCTTCGGCACAGACTACAATGAGCAGTTCTTC.

The chain employs TRBV4-1 and TRBJ2-7; D is undetermined. Trimming removed 0 bases from V and 2 bases from J, with 14 bases in between. CDR1 is MGHRA and CDR2 is YSYEKL in the germline V gene. The CDR3 is 16 amino acids. CDR3 coding DNA: TGCGCCAGCAGCCAAGATGAGGCGGTTGTAGCCTACGAGCAGTACTTC. This encodes CASSQDEAVVAYEQYF.

The table lists this clone with a few counts. The chain recombines TRBV5-1 with TRBJ1-2; no definite D call. CDR3 length: 15 residues. Looked up from germline, CDR1 is SGHRS and CDR2 is YFSETQ. V lost 0 bases and J 4 bases, leaving 13 bases between the germline ends. The CDR3 coding sequence is TGCGCCAGCAGCTTGGCAGGATCAGCCTCCTATGGCTACACCTTC. Translating it yields CASSLAGSASYGYTF.

The chain uses TRBV4-1 and TRBJ2-7; TRBD1 is a possible D gene (6 bases). The CDR3 runs 13 residues. From germline, CDR1 is MGHRA and CDR2 YSYEKL. V was cut by 3 bases and J by 6 bases, with 12 bases left in between. The CDR3 DNA reads as TGCGCCAGCAGCCAGCACGGGACAATCGAGCAGTACTTC. Protein: CASSQHGTIEQYF.

The J gene is TRBJ2-7, the V gene TRBV6-1; D remains ambiguous. CDR3 length: 15 amino acids. Germline-derived CDR1 and CDR2 are MNHNS and SASEGT. Trimming stripped 0 bases from V and 0 bases from J, with 9 bases between. The CDR3 sequence: CASSEAPESSYEQYF. CDR3 DNA sequence: TGTGCCAGCAGTGAAGCGCCCGAAAGCTCCTACGAGCAGTACTTC.

The chain recombines TRBV11-3 with TRBJ2-1, with unresolved D. V lost 8 bases to trimming and J lost 7 bases, with 18 bases between them. This CDR3 region has 14 residues. CDR1 is SGHNT and CDR2 is YENEEA in the germline V gene. Here the CDR3 DNA reads TGTGCCAGCGGCCGGACCGGATTGATGAATGAGCAGTTCTTC. Translated, it gives CASGRTGLMNEQFF.